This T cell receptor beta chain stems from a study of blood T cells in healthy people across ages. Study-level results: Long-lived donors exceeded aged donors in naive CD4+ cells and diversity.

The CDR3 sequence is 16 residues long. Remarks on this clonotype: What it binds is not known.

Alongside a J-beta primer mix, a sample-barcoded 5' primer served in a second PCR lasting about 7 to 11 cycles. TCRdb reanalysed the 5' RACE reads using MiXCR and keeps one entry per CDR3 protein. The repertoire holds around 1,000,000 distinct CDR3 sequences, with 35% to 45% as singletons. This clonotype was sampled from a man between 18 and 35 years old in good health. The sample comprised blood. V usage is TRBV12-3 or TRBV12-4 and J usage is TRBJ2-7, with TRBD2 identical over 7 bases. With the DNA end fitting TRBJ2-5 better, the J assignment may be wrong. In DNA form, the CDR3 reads TGTGCCAGCAGTCCGCCCGCTAGCGGAGCCGAAGAGACCCAGTACTTC. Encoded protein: CASSPPASGAEETQYF.